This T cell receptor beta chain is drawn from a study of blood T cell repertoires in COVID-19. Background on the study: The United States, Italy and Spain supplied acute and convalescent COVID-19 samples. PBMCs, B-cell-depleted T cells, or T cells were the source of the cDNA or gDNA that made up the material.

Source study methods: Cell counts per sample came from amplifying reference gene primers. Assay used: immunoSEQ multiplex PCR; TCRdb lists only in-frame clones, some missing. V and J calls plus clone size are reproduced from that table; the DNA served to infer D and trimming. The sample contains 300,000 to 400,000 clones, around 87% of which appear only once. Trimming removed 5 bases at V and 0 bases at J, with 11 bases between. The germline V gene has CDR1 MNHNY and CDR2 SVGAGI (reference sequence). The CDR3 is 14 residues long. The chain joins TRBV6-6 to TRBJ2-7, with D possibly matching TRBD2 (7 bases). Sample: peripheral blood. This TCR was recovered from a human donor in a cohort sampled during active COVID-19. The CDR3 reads CASSRGGVSYEQYF. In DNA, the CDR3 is TGTGCCAGCAGTCGAGGGGGGGTCTCCTACGAGCAGTACTTC.